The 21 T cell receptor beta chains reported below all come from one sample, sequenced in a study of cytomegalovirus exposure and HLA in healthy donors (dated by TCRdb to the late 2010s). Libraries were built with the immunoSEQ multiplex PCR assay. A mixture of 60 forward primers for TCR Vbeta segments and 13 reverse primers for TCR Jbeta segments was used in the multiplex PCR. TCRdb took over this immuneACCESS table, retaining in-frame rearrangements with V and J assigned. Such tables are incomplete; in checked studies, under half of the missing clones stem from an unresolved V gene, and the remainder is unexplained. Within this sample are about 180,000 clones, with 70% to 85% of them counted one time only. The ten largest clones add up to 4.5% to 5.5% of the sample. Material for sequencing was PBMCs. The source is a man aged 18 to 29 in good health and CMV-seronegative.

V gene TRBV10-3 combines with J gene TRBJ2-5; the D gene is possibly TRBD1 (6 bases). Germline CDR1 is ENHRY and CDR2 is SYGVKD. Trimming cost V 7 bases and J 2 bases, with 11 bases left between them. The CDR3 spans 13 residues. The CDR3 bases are TGTGCCATCAAGGACAGAAATCAAGAGACCCAGTACTTC. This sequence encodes CAIKDRNQETQYF.

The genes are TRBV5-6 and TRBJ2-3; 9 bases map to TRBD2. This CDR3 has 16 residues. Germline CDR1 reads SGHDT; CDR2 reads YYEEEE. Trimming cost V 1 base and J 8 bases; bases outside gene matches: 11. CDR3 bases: TGTGCCAGCAGCTTGAGGTTTGGACAAGCGGGGGGTACGCAGTATTTT. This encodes CASSLRFGQAGGTQYF.

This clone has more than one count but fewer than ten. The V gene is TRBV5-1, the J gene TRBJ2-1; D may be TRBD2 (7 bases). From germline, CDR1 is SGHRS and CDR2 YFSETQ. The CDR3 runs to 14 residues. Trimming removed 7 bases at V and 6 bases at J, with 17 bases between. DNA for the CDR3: TGCGCCAGCTATCAAGAGGGAGGGGGCAATGAGCAGTTCTTC. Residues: CASYQEGGGNEQFF.

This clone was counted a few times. This chain's CDR3 is CASSQEGQYNEQFF. CDR3 in DNA: TGTGCCAGCAGCCAAGAGGGACAGTACAATGAGCAGTTCTTC. The chain combines TRBV4-2 with TRBJ2-1, with 7 bases fitting TRBD1. CDR3 length: 14 residues. Germline CDR1 is LGHNA and CDR2 is YNFKEQ. After removal of 0 bases from V and 4 bases from J, the junction contained 0 bases not matched to a gene.

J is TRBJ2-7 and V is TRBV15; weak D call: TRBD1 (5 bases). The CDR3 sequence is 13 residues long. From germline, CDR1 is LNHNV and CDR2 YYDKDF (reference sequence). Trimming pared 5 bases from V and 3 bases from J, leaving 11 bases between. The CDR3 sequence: CATSSERGYEQYF. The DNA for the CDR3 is TGTGCCACCAGCTCAGAAAGGGGCTACGAGCAGTACTTC. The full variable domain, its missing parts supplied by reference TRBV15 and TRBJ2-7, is DAMVIQNPRYQVTQFGKPVTLSCSQTLNHNVMYWYQQKSSQAPKLLFHYYDKDFNNEADTPDNFQSRRPNTSFCFLDIRSPGLGDTAMYLCATSSERGYEQYFGPGTRLTVT.

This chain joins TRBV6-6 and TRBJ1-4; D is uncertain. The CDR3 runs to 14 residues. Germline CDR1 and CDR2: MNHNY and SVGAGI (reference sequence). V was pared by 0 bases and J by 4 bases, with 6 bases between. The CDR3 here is CASSYSTLNEKLFF. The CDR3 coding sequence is TGTGCCAGCAGTTACTCGACTCTTAATGAAAAACTGTTTTTT.

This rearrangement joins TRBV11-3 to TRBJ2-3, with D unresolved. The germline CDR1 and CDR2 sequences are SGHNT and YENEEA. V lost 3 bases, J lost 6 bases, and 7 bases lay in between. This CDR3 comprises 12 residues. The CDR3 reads CASSFEEDTQYF. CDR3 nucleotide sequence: TGTGCCAGCAGCTTTGAGGAGGATACGCAGTATTTT.

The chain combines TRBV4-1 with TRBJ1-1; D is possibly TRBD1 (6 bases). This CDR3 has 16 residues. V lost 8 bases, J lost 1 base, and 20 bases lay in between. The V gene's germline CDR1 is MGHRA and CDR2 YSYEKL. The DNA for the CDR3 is TGCGCCAGCTCCTTCGGACAGAACCCTGGGAACACTGAAGCTTTCTTT. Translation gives CASSFGQNPGNTEAFF.

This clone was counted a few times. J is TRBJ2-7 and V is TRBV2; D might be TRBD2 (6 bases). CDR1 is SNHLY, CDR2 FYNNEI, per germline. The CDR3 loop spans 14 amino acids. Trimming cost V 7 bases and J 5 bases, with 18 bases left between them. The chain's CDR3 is CASTNLGTADEQYF. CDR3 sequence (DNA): TGTGCCAGCACCAACCTAGGGACTGCTGACGAGCAGTACTTC.

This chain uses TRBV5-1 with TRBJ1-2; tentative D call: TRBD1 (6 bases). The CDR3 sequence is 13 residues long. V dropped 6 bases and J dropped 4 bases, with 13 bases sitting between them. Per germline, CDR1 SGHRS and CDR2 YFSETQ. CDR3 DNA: TGCGCCAGCAAAGGGGGGGCCCCCTATGGCTACACCTTC. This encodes CASKGGAPYGYTF. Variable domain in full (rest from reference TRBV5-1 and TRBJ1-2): KAGVTQTPRYLIKTRGQQVTLSCSPISGHRSVSWYQQTPGQGLQFLFEYFSETQRNKGNFPGRFSGRQFSNSRSEMNVSTLELGDSALYLCASKGGAPYGYTFGSGTRLTVV.

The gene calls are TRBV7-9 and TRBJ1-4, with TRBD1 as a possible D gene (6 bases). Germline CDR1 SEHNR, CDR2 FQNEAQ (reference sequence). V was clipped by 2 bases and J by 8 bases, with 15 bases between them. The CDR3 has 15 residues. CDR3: CASSLWVGAVEKLFF. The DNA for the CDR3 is TGTGCCAGCAGCTTATGGGTGGGGGCAGTCGAAAAACTGTTTTTT.

The CDR3 region has the DNA TGTGCTAGTGGTTTGATAAGTGGACGGGGGAATGGCAATCAGCCCCAGCATTTT. This gives the protein CASGLISGRGNGNQPQHF. This sequence joins TRBV12-5 and TRBJ1-5; D possibly corresponds to TRBD1 (5 bases). CDR3 length equals 18 residues. CDR1 and CDR2 (germline): LGHNT, FRNRAP. Trimming removed 2 bases from V and 2 bases from J, with 19 bases in between.

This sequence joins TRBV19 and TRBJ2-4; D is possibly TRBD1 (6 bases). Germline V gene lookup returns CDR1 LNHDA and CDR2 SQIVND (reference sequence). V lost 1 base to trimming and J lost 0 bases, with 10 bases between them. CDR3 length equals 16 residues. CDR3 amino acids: CASSIGGHLAKNIQYF. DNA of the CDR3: TGTGCCAGTAGTATAGGGGGGCACCTAGCCAAAAACATTCAGTACTTC.

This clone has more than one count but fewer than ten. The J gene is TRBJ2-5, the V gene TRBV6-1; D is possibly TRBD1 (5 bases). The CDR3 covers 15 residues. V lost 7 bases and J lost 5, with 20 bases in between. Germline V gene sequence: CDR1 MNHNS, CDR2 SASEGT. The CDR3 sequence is CASTHSGPPGETQYF. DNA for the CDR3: TGTGCCAGCACTCATTCCGGTCCTCCAGGGGAGACCCAGTACTTC.

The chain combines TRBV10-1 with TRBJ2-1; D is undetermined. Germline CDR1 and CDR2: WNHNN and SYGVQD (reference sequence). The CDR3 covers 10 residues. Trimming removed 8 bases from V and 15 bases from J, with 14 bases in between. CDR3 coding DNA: TGCGCCAGCCAAGCGCGTAGGCGGTTCTTC. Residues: CASQARRRFF.

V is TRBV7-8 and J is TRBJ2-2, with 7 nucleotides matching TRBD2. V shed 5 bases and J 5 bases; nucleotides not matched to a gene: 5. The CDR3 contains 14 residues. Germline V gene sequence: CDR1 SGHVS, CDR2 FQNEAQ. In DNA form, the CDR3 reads TGTGCCAGCAGCACCCGGACTAGAACCGGGGAGCTGTTTTTT. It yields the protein CASSTRTRTGELFF.

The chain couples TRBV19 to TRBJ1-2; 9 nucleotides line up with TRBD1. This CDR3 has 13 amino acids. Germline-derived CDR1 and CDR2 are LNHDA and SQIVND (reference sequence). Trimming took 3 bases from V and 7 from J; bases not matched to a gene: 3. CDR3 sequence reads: CASSMGQGSGYTF. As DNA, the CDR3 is TGTGCCAGTAGTATGGGACAGGGAAGTGGCTACACCTTC.

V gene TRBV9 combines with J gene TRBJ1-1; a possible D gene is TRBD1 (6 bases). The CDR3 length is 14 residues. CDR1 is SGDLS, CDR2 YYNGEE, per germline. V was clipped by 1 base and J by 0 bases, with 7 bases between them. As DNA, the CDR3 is TGTGCCAGCAGCGTATCAGGGGTGAACACTGAAGCTTTCTTT. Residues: CASSVSGVNTEAFF. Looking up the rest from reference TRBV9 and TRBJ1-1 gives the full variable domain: DSGVTQTPKHLITATGQRVTLRCSPRSGDLSVYWYQQSLDQGLQFLIQYYNGEERAKGNILERFSAQQFPDLHSELNLSSLELGDSALYFCASSVSGVNTEAFFGQGTRLTVV.

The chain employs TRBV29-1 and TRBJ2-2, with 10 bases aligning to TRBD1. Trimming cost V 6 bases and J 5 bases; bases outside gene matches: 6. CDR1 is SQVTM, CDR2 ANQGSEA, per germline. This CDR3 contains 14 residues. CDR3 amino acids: CSVFGTGVTGELFF. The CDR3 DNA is TGCAGCGTCTTCGGGACAGGGGTTACCGGGGAGCTGTTTTTT.

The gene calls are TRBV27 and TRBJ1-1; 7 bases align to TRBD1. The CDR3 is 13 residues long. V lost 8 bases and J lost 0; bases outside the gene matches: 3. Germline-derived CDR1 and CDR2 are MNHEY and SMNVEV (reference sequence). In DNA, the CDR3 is TGTGCCAGCGCGACAGGGATGAACACTGAAGCTTTCTTT. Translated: CASATGMNTEAFF.

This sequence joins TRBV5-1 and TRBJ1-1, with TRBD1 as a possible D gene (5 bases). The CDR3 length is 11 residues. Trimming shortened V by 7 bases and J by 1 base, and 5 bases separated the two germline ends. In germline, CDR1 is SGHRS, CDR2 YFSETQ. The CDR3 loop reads CASGQNTEAFF. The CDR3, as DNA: TGCGCCAGCGGACAGAACACTGAAGCTTTCTTT. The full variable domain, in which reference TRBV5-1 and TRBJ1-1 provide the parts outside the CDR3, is KAGVTQTPRYLIKTRGQQVTLSCSPISGHRSVSWYQQTPGQGLQFLFEYFSETQRNKGNFPGRFSGRQFSNSRSEMNVSTLELGDSALYLCASGQNTEAFFGQGTRLTVV.